This T cell receptor beta chain was sequenced during a study of cytotoxic CD8 clonotypes in ibrutinib-treated CLL. Study summary: Across the patients, around 10 were relapsed/refractory, approximately 15 treatment-naive and about 18 IGHV unmutated. Collecting the response samples happened after a median roughly eleven months of treatment, with a range of 6 to 36.

Between the trimmed V and J ends, which lost 2 bases and 4 bases, there was a span of 15 bases. The CDR3 runs to 15 residues. Germline-derived CDR1 and CDR2 are MNHEY and SVGAGI. This clone was observed once. Antigen specificity is unknown. The study, taken as a whole, reports: Baseline clonality exceeded age-matched healthy donors and tracked circulating CD8+ T-cell counts. A rise in clonality was seen at ibrutinib response, and a fall back toward baseline was seen at progression.

TCRdb's copy holds only in-frame clones and misses some; the assay was immunoSEQ multiplex PCR. Among roughly 330,000 clones listed, 60% to 80% were seen once. Sequences were derived from PBMCs, sampled after 36 months of ibrutinib treatment. This chain joins TRBV6-5 and TRBJ2-7, with D uncertain. The TCR originated in a human donor with chronic lymphocytic leukemia. The CDR3 spells CASSYIGPHGYEQYF. The CDR3 nucleotides are TGTGCCAGCAGTTACATTGGCCCCCACGGTTACGAGCAGTACTTC.